The next 18 T cell receptor beta chains were all read from a single sample in a study of T cells after yellow fever vaccination. TCRdb processed the 5' RACE reads anew with MiXCR; each CDR3 protein has one entry. The sample consists of hundreds of thousands of distinct CDR3 sequences, 8.5% to 10% of them appearing once. The specimen comprised PBMCs, sampled on the day of the first yellow fever vaccination. These receptors were collected from a man between 18 and 35 years old who received the YFV17D yellow fever vaccine.

The chain combines TRBV9 with TRBJ2-3, with D possibly called TRBD1 or TRBD2 (6 bases each). CDR1 and CDR2 from the germline V gene are SGDLS and YYNGEE. The V end lost 0 bases, the J end lost 1 base, and 9 bases lay between the germline ends. The CDR3 sequence is 15 residues long. DNA of the CDR3: TGTGCCAGCAGCGTAGGGGGGGCTGGCACAGATACGCAGTATTTT. Its translation is CASSVGGAGTDTQYF.

The chain is built from TRBV13 and TRBJ1-5; no clear D. Germline CDR1 reads PRHDT; CDR2 reads FYEKMQ (reference sequence). This CDR3 contains 14 residues. Trimming stripped 3 bases from V and 5 bases from J, with 11 bases between. The CDR3 sequence is CASSFRGRDQPQHF. The CDR3 DNA follows: TGTGCCAGCAGCTTTCGTGGCCGAGATCAGCCCCAGCATTTT.

The chain employs TRBV18 and TRBJ1-1; a weak D match, TRBD1 (6 bases). With 0 bases removed from V and 2 bases from J, the gap between germline ends came to 13 bases. This CDR3 is built from 16 residues. Per the germline V gene, CDR1 is KGHSH and CDR2 is LQKENI. This CDR3 reads CASSPPSGAGNTEAFF. CDR3 coding DNA: TGTGCCAGCTCACCACCCTCGGGGGCGGGAAACACTGAAGCTTTCTTT.

The chain combines TRBV19 with TRBJ2-3; no clear D gene. Trimming stripped 5 bases from V and 1 base from J, with 10 bases between. Germline assignment: CDR1 LNHDA and CDR2 SQIVND (reference sequence). This CDR3 is built from 14 residues. The CDR3 nucleotides read TGTGCCAGTAGTTTAATAGACGGCACAGATACGCAGTATTTT. Encoded protein: CASSLIDGTDTQYF.

This clonotype was picked up many times. This chain links TRBV9 with TRBJ2-3, with unresolved D. From germline, CDR1 is SGDLS and CDR2 YYNGEE. The CDR3 sequence is 13 residues long. V was pared by 4 bases and J by 0 bases, with 6 bases between. The chain's CDR3 is CASSRSSTDTQYF. DNA for the CDR3: TGTGCCAGCAGCCGGTCAAGCACAGATACGCAGTATTTT.

The J gene is TRBJ1-5, the V gene TRBV7-2; the match to TRBD1 covers 9 bases. This CDR3 comprises 16 residues. The V gene end was trimmed by 1 base and the J gene end by 6 bases; junction bases not matched to a gene: 7. CDR1 SGHTA and CDR2 FQGNSA come from the germline V gene. The CDR3 DNA reads TGTGCCAGCAGCTTAGGTGGGACAGGGACGGGTCAGCCCCAGCATTTT. This translates into CASSLGGTGTGQPQHF. Using reference TRBV7-2 and TRBJ1-5 for the parts outside the CDR3, the full variable domain is GAGVSQSPSNKVTEKGKDVELRCDPISGHTALYWYRQSLGQGLEFLIYFQGNSAPDKSGLPSDRFSAERTGGSVSTLTIQRTQQEDSAVYLCASSLGGTGTGQPQHFGDGTRLSIL.

The rearrangement uses TRBV21-1 and TRBJ2-7; the D call TRBD1 from the table was never checked on the DNA. TRBV21-1 is a pseudogene locus. The CDR3 is 16 amino acids. CDR3 region: CASPTGWRGQKGEQYV. In nucleotides, the CDR3 is TGTGCCAGCCCGACCGGGTGGAGGGGACAAAAGGGGGAGCAGTACGTC.

This chain links TRBV6-1 with TRBJ1-2; no firm D call. This CDR3 region has 15 residues. Germline V lookup: CDR1 MNHNS, CDR2 SASEGT. Trimming removed 0 bases from V and 4 bases from J, with 12 bases in between. Here the CDR3 DNA reads TGTGCCAGCAGTGAAGCGTACTCTAGCTCCTATGGCTACACCTTC. Residues: CASSEAYSSSYGYTF.

This clonotype came up a few times. The CDR3 region has the DNA TGTGCCACCAGTGCCTCTGACAGGGGCCAAGGGGATACGCAGTATTTT. It yields the protein CATSASDRGQGDTQYF. This chain uses TRBV24-1 with TRBJ2-3, with TRBD1 matching over 8 bases. This CDR3 is built from 16 residues. Germline assignment: CDR1 KGHDR and CDR2 SFDVKD. V was clipped by 5 bases and J by 6 bases; unmatched bases: 12.

The chain employs TRBV3-1 and TRBJ2-2, with D tentatively TRBD1 (6 bases). CDR3 length: 17 amino acids. The ends were cut back, 0 bases at V and 7 bases at J, with 18 bases in the middle. Germline-derived CDR1 and CDR2 are LGHDT and YNNKEL (reference sequence). Written as DNA, the CDR3 is TGTGCCAGCAGCCAAGATTGGGGATCAGGGGCAGGCGGGGAGCTGTTTTTT. This sequence encodes CASSQDWGSGAGGELFF. Looking up the rest from reference TRBV3-1 and TRBJ2-2 gives the full variable domain: DTAVSQTPKYLVTQMGNDKSIKCEQNLGHDTMYWYKQDSKKFLKIMFSYNNKELIINETVPNRFSPKSPDKAHLNLHINSLELGDSAVYFCASSQDWGSGAGGELFFGEGSRLTVL.

The gene calls are TRBV9 and TRBJ2-2; 9 nucleotides line up with TRBD1. Germline trimming cut 2 bases from V and 0 bases from J; bases unmatched to any gene: 2. The CDR3 length is 16 residues. Germline V gene sequence: CDR1 SGDLS, CDR2 YYNGEE. The CDR3 DNA sequence: TGTGCCAGCAGCGTGGGGACAGGGCCGAACACCGGGGAGCTGTTTTTT. This codes for CASSVGTGPNTGELFF.

This clonotype was picked up many times. V usage is TRBV7-8 and J usage is TRBJ1-2; 7 positions match TRBD1. This CDR3 comprises 21 residues. V shed 3 bases, J shed 7 bases, and the junction held 29 bases outside the gene matches. The germline V gene encodes CDR1 SGHVS and CDR2 FQNEAQ. The CDR3 loop is CASSLVSLGRFLTGPGGGYTF. The CDR3 DNA follows: TGTGCCAGCAGCTTGGTTTCGTTGGGCAGATTTTTGACAGGGCCTGGGGGTGGCTACACCTTC.

The chain links TRBV19 to TRBJ2-1; D might be TRBD1 (6 bases). This CDR3 comprises 13 residues. Germline CDR1 LNHDA, CDR2 SQIVND (reference sequence). Deletions cut 7 bases from V and 5 bases from J, with 12 bases between. The CDR3: CASTVTGNNEQFF. For the CDR3, the DNA is TGTGCCAGTACCGTGACAGGAAACAATGAGCAGTTCTTC.

This clonotype was recorded at least ten times. The chain is built from TRBV20-1 and TRBJ1-6, with 7 bases that match TRBD1. The germline CDR1 and CDR2 sequences are DFQATT and SNEGSKA (reference sequence). CDR3 length: 14 residues. V lost 0 bases and J lost 9; bases outside the gene matches: 5. The CDR3: CSARDDREASPLHF. The DNA for the CDR3 is TGCAGTGCTAGAGATGACAGGGAGGCTTCACCCCTCCACTTT.

This clonotype came up a few times. The gene calls are TRBV19 and TRBJ1-5, with D maybe TRBD1 (6 bases). The length of the CDR3 is 17 residues. The V gene's germline CDR1 is LNHDA and CDR2 SQIVND (reference sequence). Between the trimmed V and J ends, which lost 3 bases and 0 bases, there was a span of 15 bases. This CDR3 reads CASSMSRQGPSNQPQHF. CDR3 DNA: TGTGCCAGTAGTATGTCCCGCCAGGGGCCTAGCAATCAGCCCCAGCATTTT.

The rearrangement uses TRBV7-3 and TRBJ1-3; D unclear. CDR3 size: 14 residues. Trimming stripped 5 bases from V and 0 bases from J, with 8 bases between. The germline CDR1 and CDR2 sequences are SGHTA and FQGTGA. Here the CDR3 DNA reads TGTGCCAGCAGCAAAGACGGCTCTGGAAACACCATATATTTT. Translated: CASSKDGSGNTIYF.

This clonotype was detected ten times or more. V and J are TRBV3-1 and TRBJ2-4; the D gene is possibly TRBD1 (6 bases). With 5 bases removed from V and 0 bases from J, the gap between germline ends came to 14 bases. From germline, CDR1 is LGHDT and CDR2 YNNKEL (reference sequence). The CDR3 totals 16 residues. The DNA of the CDR3 is TGTGCCAGCAGCTCCAGACAACAGGGAGCCAAAAACATTCAGTACTTC. Amino acids: CASSSRQQGAKNIQYF.

This clonotype was recorded many times. The chain recombines TRBV7-3 with TRBJ1-2, with D hard to call. The V end was cut by 3 bases, the J end by 5 bases, with 10 bases between. The length of the CDR3 is 13 residues. Germline values: CDR1 SGHTA, CDR2 FQGTGA. CDR3 sequence: CASSFGPTYGYTF. CDR3 DNA: TGTGCCAGCAGCTTTGGGCCGACGTATGGCTACACCTTC.